Listed below are T cell receptor beta chains from one sample, sequenced in a study of blood T cells in healthy people across ages. TCRdb ran MiXCR on the 5' RACE reads and lists one entry per CDR3 protein. This table holds about 810,000 distinct CDR3 sequences, 30% to 45% found once. The sequenced material came from blood. These receptors all stem from a young man in good health. Both conserved end residues are part of each CDR3. A D gene is named only where the DNA matches it firmly. Clone size is shown for a subset of rows, as once, few, many or a class of expanded clone.

TRBJ1-6 | . | TRBV13 | . | TGTGCCAGCAGCTCAAGGGGGACGACCCGGCGGAATTCACCCCTCCACTTT | CASSSRGTTRRNSPLHF
TRBJ1-2 | many | TRBV12-3/TRBV12-4 | . | TGTGCCAGCAGTTTAGAGAGCAGAGCCTATGGCTACACCTTC | CASSLESRAYGYTF
TRBJ2-2 | . | TRBV27 | . | TGTGCCAGCCGACACCGCACCGGGGAGCTGTTTTTT | CASRHRTGELFF
TRBJ1-2 | many | TRBV5-1 | TRBD1 | TGCGCCAGCAGCCCCGGACAGGGAATAACTGGCTACACCTTC | CASSPGQGITGYTF
TRBJ1-1 | . | TRBV20-1 | . | TGCAGTGCTATAACTCCGGGACTCCCTCCTTACACTGAAGCTTTCTTT | CSAITPGLPPYTEAFF
TRBJ1-1 | . | TRBV7-2 | . | TGTGCCAGCAACCTTATGACAGTCACTGAAGCTTTCTTT | CASNLMTVTEAFF
TRBJ2-5 | once | TRBV12-3/TRBV12-4 | . | TGTGCCAGCAGTTTAGCGGGCTGGCCGAATGAGCAGTACTTC | CASSLAGWPNEQYF
TRBJ2-5 | once | TRBV27 | . | TGTGCCAGCAGTTCGGTAACAGCCCAAGAGACCCAGTACTTC | CASSSVTAQETQYF
TRBJ2-3 | . | TRBV6-6 | TRBD2 | TGTGCCAGCAGTTATCTGAGGACTAGCGGGGGAGCGCGGTATTTT | CASSYLRTSGGARYF
TRBJ2-3 | . | TRBV3-1 | . | TGTGCCAGCAGCCATCCGTCTCGGGACGCCTGGTCAGATACGCAGTATTTT | CASSHPSRDAWSDTQYF
TRBJ2-3 | . | TRBV29-1 | . | TGCAGCGGGTTCTTGAGGGGGGGAACAGATACGCAGTATTTT | CSGFLRGGTDTQYF
TRBJ2-1 | . | TRBV28 | . | TGTGCCAGCAGTCCCGCCTGGGGGTCCTACAATGAGCAGTTCTTC | CASSPAWGSYNEQFF
TRBJ2-7 | many | TRBV29-1 | . | TGCAGCGTTGAAGATGCCGCGACTCCCTACGAGCAGTACTTC | CSVEDAATPYEQYF
TRBJ1-1 | . | TRBV20-1 | . | TGCAGTGCCGAGGGGGATGGCACTGAAGCTTTCTTT | CSAEGDGTEAFF
TRBJ2-4 | . | TRBV24-1 | TRBD1 | TGTGCCACCAGCGCCGGGACAGGGGGTAACATTCAGTACTTC | CATSAGTGGNIQYF
TRBJ1-5 | few | TRBV12-3/TRBV12-4 | . | TGTGCCAGCAAGGGTAGGGATAGCAATCAGCCCCAGCATTTT | CASKGRDSNQPQHF
TRBJ1-4 | . | TRBV20-1 | . | TGCAGTGCTAGAAACATGGGGGGGGGCCCGGGAGGACTGTTTTTT | CSARNMGGGPGGLFF
TRBJ1-2 | many | TRBV12-3/TRBV12-4 | . | TGTGCCAGCAGTGTAGACAGCTATGGCTACACCTTC | CASSVDSYGYTF
TRBJ2-2 | . | TRBV12-3/TRBV12-4 | . | TGTGCCAGCACCCCTTGGGGGGCGGAGGGTACCGGGGAGCTGTTTTTT | CASTPWGAEGTGELFF
TRBJ2-7 | few | TRBV2 | TRBD2 | TGTGCCAGCAGTGAGGGACTAGCGGGATACGAGCAGTACTTC | CASSEGLAGYEQYF
TRBJ1-1 | . | TRBV4-3 | . | TGCGCCAGCAGCCAAGAAAGCTGGGGTGGTGAAGCTTTCTTT | CASSQESWGGEAFF
TRBJ2-4 | . | TRBV6-6 | . | TGTGCCAGCAGTTACACGGAGGGGTGGATGGCCAAAAACATTCAGTACTTC | CASSYTEGWMAKNIQYF
TRBJ2-1 | few | TRBV2 | . | TGTGCCAGCAGTGAATTACAGATCAGCTCCTACAATGAGCAGTTCTTC | CASSELQISSYNEQFF
TRBJ1-2 | few | TRBV18 | . | TGTGCCAGCTCACCACCGAGCAGGGACTATGGCTACACCTTC | CASSPPSRDYGYTF
TRBJ1-2 | few | TRBV27 | . | TGTGCCAGCAGTCCGCTAAGGGTGGACTATGGCTACACCTTC | CASSPLRVDYGYTF
TRBJ2-3 | . | TRBV29-1 | TRBD2 | TGCAGCGTTGATTTACTAGCGGGGGCAGATACGCAGTATTTT | CSVDLLAGADTQYF
TRBJ2-6 | . | TRBV20-1 | . | TGCAGTGCTAGAGGGATGGACAGAAAGAGCTCTGGGGCCAACGTCCTGACTTTC | CSARGMDRKSSGANVLTF
TRBJ2-7 | . | TRBV20-1 | TRBD1 | TGCAGTGCTAGAGATACCGGGACAGACAATGAGCAGTACTTC | CSARDTGTDNEQYF
TRBJ1-2 | . | TRBV28 | . | TGTGCCAGCAGTTTGACAGCTCTAAAGTATGGCTACACCTTC | CASSLTALKYGYTF
TRBJ2-1 | . | TRBV5-1 | . | TGCGCCAGCACCAGAGGGGGGGGGCAGGTCAATGAGCAGTTCTTC | CASTRGGGQVNEQFF
TRBJ1-2 | . | TRBV21-1 | . | TGTGCCAGCAGCATTCGGGTTGGCTACACCTTC | CASSIRVGYTF
TRBJ2-1 | . | TRBV15 | . | TGTGCCACCAGCAGAGCAAGAAACGATCGCTCCAATGAGCAGTTCTTC | CATSRARNDRSNEQFF
TRBJ2-5 | . | TRBV4-3 | . | TGCGCCAGCAGCCAAGAGGGCCACAGGGAGACCCAGTACTTC | CASSQEGHRETQYF
TRBJ1-2 | . | TRBV7-9 | TRBD1 | TGTGCCAGCAGCCCCTCGACAGGGACCTATGGCTACACCTTC | CASSPSTGTYGYTF
TRBJ2-3 | . | TRBV14 | . | TGTGCCAGCAGCCAAGTGGCTGGAGGGCTAACAGATACGCAGTATTTT | CASSQVAGGLTDTQYF
TRBJ1-2 | . | TRBV4-2 | . | TGTGCCAGCAGCCAAGGACCCGGGGAGAACTATGGCTACACCTTC | CASSQGPGENYGYTF
TRBJ1-2 | . | TRBV10-3 | . | TGTGCCGTCAGTCCGACCGGGACACGCATGTGGTTTAGGGGCTACACCTTC | CAVSPTGTRMWFRGYTF
TRBJ2-1 | . | TRBV4-3 | . | TGCGCCAGCAGCCAAGGGGAGAGGGCAGTCACTGAGCCGTTCTTC | CASSQGERAVTEPFF
TRBJ2-1 | . | TRBV18 | . | TGTGCCAGCTCACCAAGAGCCGGGCCTAAAGGGGGCAATGAGCAGTTCTTC | CASSPRAGPKGGNEQFF
TRBJ2-7 | few | TRBV25-1 | . | TGTGCCAGCAGTGAACGACGGAGCTCCTACAATGAGCAGTACTTC | CASSERRSSYNEQYF
TRBJ2-3 | . | TRBV7-8 | TRBD2 | TGTGCCAGCAGCTTAGCCGAGCGGGGGGGCACAGATACGCAGTATTTT | CASSLAERGGTDTQYF
TRBJ2-1 | many | TRBV14 | . | TGTGCCAGCAGCCAAGACGTCAGGGTAGATGAGCAGTTCTTC | CASSQDVRVDEQFF
TRBJ1-2 | . | TRBV28 | . | TGTGCCAGCAGCCGGACCCCTCTACATGGCTACACCTTC | CASSRTPLHGYTF
TRBJ2-5 | . | TRBV6-2/TRBV6-3 | . | TGTGCCACCGGCCCGCGATCCCGGGAGACCCAGTACTTC | CATGPRSRETQYF
TRBJ1-5 | . | TRBV19 | . | TGTGCCAGTAGTATCGAGCAGGAGAATCAGCCCCAGCATTTT | CASSIEQENQPQHF
TRBJ1-2 | . | TRBV4-1 | TRBD1 | TGCGCCAGCAGCCAACGTCCAGGGGACAGGGGTAACTATGGCTACACCTTC | CASSQRPGDRGNYGYTF
TRBJ1-6 | . | TRBV10-3 | TRBD1 | TGTGCCATCAGCGGGTCAGGGGGCTCTAATTCACCCCTCCACTTT | CAISGSGGSNSPLHF
TRBJ1-6 | . | TRBV20-1 | . | TGCAGTGCTGTAAAGGCGGGAAATCGGAACAATTCACCCCTCCACTTT | CSAVKAGNRNNSPLHF